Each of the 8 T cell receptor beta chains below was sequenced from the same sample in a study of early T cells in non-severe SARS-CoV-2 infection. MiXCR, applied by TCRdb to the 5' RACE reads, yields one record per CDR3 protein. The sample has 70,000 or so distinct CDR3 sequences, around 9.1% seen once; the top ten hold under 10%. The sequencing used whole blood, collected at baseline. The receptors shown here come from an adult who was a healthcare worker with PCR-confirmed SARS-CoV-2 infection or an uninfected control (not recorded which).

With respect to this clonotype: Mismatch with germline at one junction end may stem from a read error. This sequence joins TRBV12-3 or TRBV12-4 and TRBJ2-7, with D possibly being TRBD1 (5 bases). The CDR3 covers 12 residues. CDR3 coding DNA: TGTGCCAGCAGTTTTGGGGCCTCCATTCTGATCTTC. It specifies CASSFGASILIF.

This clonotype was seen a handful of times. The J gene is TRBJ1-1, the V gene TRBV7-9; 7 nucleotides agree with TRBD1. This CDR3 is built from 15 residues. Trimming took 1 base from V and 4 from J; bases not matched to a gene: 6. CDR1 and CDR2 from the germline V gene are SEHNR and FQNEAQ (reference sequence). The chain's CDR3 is CASSLGNRGSTEAFF. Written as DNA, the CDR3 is TGTGCCAGCAGCTTAGGGAACAGGGGAAGCACTGAAGCTTTCTTT.

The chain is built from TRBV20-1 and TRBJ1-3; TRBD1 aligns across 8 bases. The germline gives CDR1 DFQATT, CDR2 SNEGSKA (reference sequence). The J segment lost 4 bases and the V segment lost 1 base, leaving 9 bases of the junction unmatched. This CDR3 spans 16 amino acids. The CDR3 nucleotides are TGCAGTGCTAGAGCCAGCCAGGGGGCGTCAGGAAACACCATATATTTT. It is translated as CSARASQGASGNTIYF.

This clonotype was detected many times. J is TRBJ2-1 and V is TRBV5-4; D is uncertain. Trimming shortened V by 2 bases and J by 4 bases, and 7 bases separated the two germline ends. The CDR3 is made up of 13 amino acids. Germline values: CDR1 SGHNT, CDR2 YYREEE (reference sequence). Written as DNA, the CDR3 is TGTGCCAGCAGCTTCAACACTTACAATGAGCAGTTCTTC. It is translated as CASSFNTYNEQFF. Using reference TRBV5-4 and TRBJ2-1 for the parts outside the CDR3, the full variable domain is ETGVTQSPTHLIKTRGQQVTLRCSSQSGHNTVSWYQQALGQGPQFIFQYYREEENGRGNFPPRFSGLQFPNYSSELNVNALELDDSALYLCASSFNTYNEQFFGPGTRLTVL.

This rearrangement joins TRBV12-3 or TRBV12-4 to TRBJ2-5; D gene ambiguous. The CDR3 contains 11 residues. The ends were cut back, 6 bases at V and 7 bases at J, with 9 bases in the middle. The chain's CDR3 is CASSPSRTQYF. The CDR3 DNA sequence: TGTGCCAGCAGCCCGTCGAGGACCCAGTACTTC.

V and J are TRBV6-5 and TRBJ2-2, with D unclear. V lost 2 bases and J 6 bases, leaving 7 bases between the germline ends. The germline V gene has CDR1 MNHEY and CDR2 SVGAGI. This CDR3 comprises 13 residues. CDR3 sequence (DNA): TGTGCCAGCAGTTACCCCCTCTCCGGGGAGCTGTTTTTT. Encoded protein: CASSYPLSGELFF.

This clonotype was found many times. CDR3 in DNA: TGTGCCAGTAGTATAGAGGGGACAGCGAATGAAAAACTGTTTTTT. This gives the protein CASSIEGTANEKLFF. The V and J genes are TRBV19 and TRBJ1-4; 7 positions match TRBD1. This CDR3 is built from 15 residues. V lost 0 bases to trimming and J lost 5 bases; unmatched junction nucleotides: 3. Germline CDR1 and CDR2: LNHDA and SQIVND (reference sequence).

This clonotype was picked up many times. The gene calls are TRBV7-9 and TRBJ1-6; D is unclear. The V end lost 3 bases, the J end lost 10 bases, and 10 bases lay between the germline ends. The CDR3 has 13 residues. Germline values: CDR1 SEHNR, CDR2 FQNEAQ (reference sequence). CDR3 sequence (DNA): TGTGCCAGCAGCTTGCTTGGCATCTCACCCCTCCACTTT. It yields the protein CASSLLGISPLHF. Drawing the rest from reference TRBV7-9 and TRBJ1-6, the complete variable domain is DTGVSQNPRHKITKRGQNVTFRCDPISEHNRLYWYRQTLGQGPEFLTYFQNEAQLEKSRLLSDRFSAERPKGSFSTLEIQRTEQGDSAMYLCASSLLGISPLHFGNGTRLTVT.